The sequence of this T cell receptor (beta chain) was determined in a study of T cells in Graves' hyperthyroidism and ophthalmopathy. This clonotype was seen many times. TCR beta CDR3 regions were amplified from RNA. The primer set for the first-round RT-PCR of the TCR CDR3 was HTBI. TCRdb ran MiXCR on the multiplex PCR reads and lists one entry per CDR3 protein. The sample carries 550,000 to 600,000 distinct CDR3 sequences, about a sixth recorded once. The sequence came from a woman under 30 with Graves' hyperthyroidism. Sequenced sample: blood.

DNA for the CDR3: TGTGCCAGCACCCGGAGTGGAGAGACCCAGTACTTC. Encoded protein: CASTRSGETQYF. The chain recombines TRBV12-3 or TRBV12-4 with TRBJ2-5; D uncertain. V was shortened by 7 bases and J by 4 bases, with 10 bases between the two germline ends. The CDR3 loop spans 12 amino acids.